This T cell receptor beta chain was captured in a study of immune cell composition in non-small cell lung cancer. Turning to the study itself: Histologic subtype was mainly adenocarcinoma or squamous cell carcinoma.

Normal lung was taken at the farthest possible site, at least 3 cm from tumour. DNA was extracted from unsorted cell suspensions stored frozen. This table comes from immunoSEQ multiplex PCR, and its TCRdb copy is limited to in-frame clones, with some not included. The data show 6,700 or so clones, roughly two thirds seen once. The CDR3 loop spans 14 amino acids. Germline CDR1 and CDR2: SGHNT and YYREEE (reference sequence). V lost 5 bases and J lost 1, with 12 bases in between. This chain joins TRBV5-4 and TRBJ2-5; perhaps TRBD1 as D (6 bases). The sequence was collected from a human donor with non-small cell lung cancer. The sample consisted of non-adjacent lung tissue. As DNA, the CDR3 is TGTGCCAGCAGTCCCGGACAGCGCCAAGAGACCCAGTACTTC. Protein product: CASSPGQRQETQYF.